This record looks at one TCR beta chain sequence and its context. The antigen remains unidentified. The sample is drawn from a study of shared clonotypes between healthy human individuals. Study information: Plates per donor: three CD4 naive, three CD4 memory, two CD8 naive, one CD8 memory.

Clones were sequenced by immunoSEQ multiplex PCR, and TCRdb holds only the in-frame ones, with some missing. Found here are about 1,500,000 clones, around 95% of them singletons; the top ten hold 0.95% to 1.5%. CD45RA-negative memory and CD45RA+ naive subsets were split from the CD4+ cells. Whole-study findings and limits: Sampling was confined to blood; repertoires within tissues likely differ. It was observed that roughly 5.5% of naive CD4 clonotypes were shared across several donors.

The CDR3 extends over 15 amino acids. Germline V CDR1 and CDR2: LNHDA, SQIVND (reference sequence). Trimming removed 5 bases from V and 3 bases from J, with 17 bases in between. Sequencing input: naive CD4+ T cells sorted from blood. Indicated subset: CD45RA+ positively selected. This receptor was obtained from a man aged 30 to 39 in good health. The J gene is TRBJ2-7, the V gene TRBV19; TRBD1 is a possible D gene (8 bases). CDR3 DNA sequence: TGTGCCAGTAGTCCCAGCGGGGACAGGCACTACGAGCAGTACTTC. Amino acid sequence: CASSPSGDRHYEQYF.